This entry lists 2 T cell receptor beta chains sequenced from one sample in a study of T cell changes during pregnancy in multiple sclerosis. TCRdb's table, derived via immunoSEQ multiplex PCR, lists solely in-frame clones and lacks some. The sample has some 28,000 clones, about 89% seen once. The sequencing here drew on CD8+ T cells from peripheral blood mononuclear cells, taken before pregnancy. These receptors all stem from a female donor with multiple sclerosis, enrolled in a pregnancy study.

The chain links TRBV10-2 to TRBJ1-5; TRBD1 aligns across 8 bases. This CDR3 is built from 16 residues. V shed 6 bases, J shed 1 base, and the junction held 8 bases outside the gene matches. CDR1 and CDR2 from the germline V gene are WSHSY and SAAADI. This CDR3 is CASSDFGQGSNQPQHF. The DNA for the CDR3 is TGCGCCAGCAGCGACTTTGGACAGGGAAGCAATCAGCCCCAGCATTTT.

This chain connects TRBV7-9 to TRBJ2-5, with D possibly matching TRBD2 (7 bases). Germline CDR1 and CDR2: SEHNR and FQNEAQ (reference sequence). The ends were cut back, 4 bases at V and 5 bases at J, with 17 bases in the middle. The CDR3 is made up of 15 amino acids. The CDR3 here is CASSSPGRGLETQYF. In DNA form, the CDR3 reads TGTGCCAGCAGCTCCCCGGGGCGGGGGCTGGAGACCCAGTACTTC.